The 26 T cell receptor beta chains listed next were all sequenced from one sample in a study of human T cells and chemical hapten exposure. TCRdb re-called the RACE reads through MiXCR, storing one row per CDR3 protein. Of some 400,000 distinct CDR3 sequences detected, 5% to 6.5% appear once; the ten largest clones hold 2.6%. The time point was: pre-sensitization, week 0. Treatment denoted: therapeutic diphenylcyclopropenone sensitization with weekly scalp DPC. Sequencing was performed on whole blood, taken in connection with sensitization to the hapten diphenylcyclopropenone (DPC). The source of these receptors is a woman in her forties or fifties with alopecia areata. Some clones in this sample may be carry-over from other donors' samples.

This clonotype was recorded once. The V and J genes are TRBV6-2 or TRBV6-3 and TRBJ1-1; 8 nucleotides match TRBD1. After removal of 5 bases from V and 0 bases from J, the junction contained 14 bases not matched to a gene. There are 18 residues in the CDR3. CDR1 is MNHEY, CDR2 SVGEGT, per germline. CDR3 bases: TGTGCCAGCAGTCTGACAGGGGCGGGCGAAATGCTGAACACTGAAGCTTTCTTT. Translation: CASSLTGAGEMLNTEAFF.

In its sample, this clonotype was seen many times. This chain links TRBV12-3 or TRBV12-4 with TRBJ2-2; D is unresolved. V was cut by 8 bases and J by 0 bases, with 10 bases left in between. The CDR3 contains 14 residues. CDR3 sequence: CASRKESNTGELFF. For the CDR3, the DNA is TGTGCCAGCCGGAAGGAGTCGAACACCGGGGAGCTGTTTTTT.

This clonotype has only a few counts. The chain recombines TRBV12-3 or TRBV12-4 with TRBJ1-1; the D is unclear. V lost 1 base to trimming and J lost 1 base, with 10 bases between them. There are 15 residues in the CDR3. CDR3 in amino acids: CASSLVARRNTEAFF. The CDR3, as DNA: TGTGCCAGCAGTTTAGTGGCCAGGCGGAACACTGAAGCTTTCTTT.

At least ten counts were recorded for this clonotype. The chain is built from TRBV5-8 and TRBJ2-6; D is perhaps TRBD2 (5 bases). V was pared by 6 bases and J by 1 base, with 14 bases between. The germline V gene encodes CDR1 SGHTS and CDR2 YDEGEE. The CDR3 has 16 amino acids. CDR3 loop: CASNFGRGSGANVLTF. The DNA for the CDR3 is TGTGCCAGCAACTTTGGGCGAGGGTCTGGGGCCAACGTCCTGACTTTC.

The sample holds a few counts of this clonotype. The chain uses TRBV7-2 and TRBJ2-7; the match to TRBD1 covers 9 bases. Germline values: CDR1 SGHTA, CDR2 FQGNSA. The ends lost 5 bases at V and 6 bases at J; junction bases unmatched: 5. The CDR3 runs to 13 residues. CDR3 sequence reads: CASSPGTGTEQYF. CDR3 sequence (DNA): TGTGCCAGCAGCCCGGGGACAGGGACCGAGCAGTACTTC.

This clonotype has more than one count but fewer than ten. V usage is TRBV28 and J usage is TRBJ1-2; no clear D gene. There are 16 residues in the CDR3. The V gene's germline CDR1 is MDHEN and CDR2 SYDVKM. Trimming took off 5 bases at V and 3 bases at J, with 19 bases between the two ends. CDR3: CASSPPPYRNHYGYTF. In DNA form, the CDR3 reads TGTGCCAGCAGTCCCCCTCCGTACAGAAACCACTATGGCTACACCTTC.

This chain uses TRBV20-1 with TRBJ2-7; 9 nucleotides align to TRBD1. Germline values: CDR1 DFQATT, CDR2 SNEGSKA (reference sequence). J was trimmed by 4 bases and V by 3 bases; bases with no gene match: 4. This CDR3 spans 13 amino acids. This CDR3 is CSASQGQGYEQYF. The CDR3 nucleotides read TGCAGTGCTAGTCAGGGACAGGGTTACGAGCAGTACTTC.

The genes are TRBV4-1 and TRBJ1-1; weak D call: TRBD1 (6 bases). Germline V lookup: CDR1 MGHRA, CDR2 YSYEKL. The V end lost 1 base, the J end lost 1 base, and 13 bases lay between the germline ends. The CDR3 loop spans 16 amino acids. The CDR3 protein is CASSQGAGATNTEAFF. The DNA of the CDR3 is TGCGCCAGCAGCCAAGGGGCAGGGGCGACGAACACTGAAGCTTTCTTT.

This clonotype was detected a few times. The J gene is TRBJ2-7, the V gene TRBV7-9; 7 nucleotides align to TRBD2. The junction had 6 bases not matched to a gene; V was cut back by 4 bases and J by 3 bases. In germline, CDR1 is SEHNR, CDR2 FQNEAQ (reference sequence). The CDR3 runs 14 residues. The CDR3 nucleotides are TGTGCCAGCAGCTCGGCTAGCGGAATCTACGAGCAGTACTTC. Translated, it gives CASSSASGIYEQYF.

This clonotype was picked up many times. This rearrangement joins TRBV28 to TRBJ2-7; 7 nucleotides agree with TRBD1. Trimming cost V 10 bases and J 0 bases; bases outside gene matches: 9. The CDR3 is 14 amino acids. Germline CDR1 MDHEN, CDR2 SYDVKM. CDR3 bases: TGTGCCACCGGGGAACAGGGGCTCTCCTACGAGCAGTACTTC. Translation gives CATGEQGLSYEQYF.

This clonotype was recorded at least ten times. This sequence joins TRBV29-1 and TRBJ1-2; D is possibly TRBD1 (5 bases). Trimming removed 5 bases from V and 4 bases from J, with 8 bases in between. The CDR3 loop spans 11 amino acids. Germline CDR1 is SQVTM and CDR2 is ANQGSEA. The CDR3: CSVHGAYGYTF. CDR3 coding DNA: TGCAGCGTTCATGGGGCCTATGGCTACACCTTC.

Ten or more counts support this clonotype. This chain links TRBV28 with TRBJ2-7, with 7 bases matching TRBD1. The CDR3 loop spans 13 amino acids. Germline CDR1 and CDR2: MDHEN and SYDVKM. V lost 6 bases to trimming and J lost 5 bases; unmatched junction nucleotides: 7. CDR3 amino acids: CASRRQGADEQYF. CDR3 bases: TGTGCCAGCAGAAGACAGGGTGCCGACGAGCAGTACTTC.

In this sample, this clonotype turned up many times. V and J are TRBV5-1 and TRBJ2-3, with 11 bases fitting TRBD2. The trim removed 3 bases at V and 2 bases at J, leaving 2 bases unmatched. Germline lookup yields CDR1 SGHRS and CDR2 YFSETQ. CDR3 length: 15 residues. The CDR3 nucleotides are TGCGCCAGCAGCTCACTAGCGGGAGTCACAGATACGCAGTATTTT. It yields the protein CASSSLAGVTDTQYF.

This clonotype was picked up many times. The V call is TRBV13, the J call TRBJ1-5; 7 bases are shared with TRBD1. CDR3 length equals 13 residues. Germline CDR1 PRHDT, CDR2 FYEKMQ (reference sequence). V lost 4 bases and J lost 6; bases outside the gene matches: 3. The CDR3 protein is CASSSGGGQPQHF. The CDR3 DNA reads TGTGCCAGCAGCTCAGGGGGGGGTCAGCCCCAGCATTTT.

This clonotype was found a few times. At one end, the junction sequence differs from germline, possibly due to a read error. The gene calls are TRBV6-7 and TRBJ1-3; the D gene is possibly TRBD1 (5 bases). TRBV6-7 is reported as an ORF; its role is uncertain. CDR3 length equals 10 residues. CDR3 loop: CASSGSDRHF. The CDR3 DNA is TGTGCCAGCAGTGGGTCCGACAGACACTTT.

This clonotype showed up many times. The gene calls are TRBV29-1 and TRBJ2-3, with 12 bases matching TRBD2. V trimming: 5 bases; J trimming: 2 bases; junction bases outside the gene matches: 8. The CDR3 spans 16 residues. Germline V gene data show CDR1 as SQVTM and CDR2 as ANQGSEA. CDR3 DNA: TGCAGCGTTTTTCGGACTAGCGGGGACCCCACAGATACGCAGTATTTT. It translates to CSVFRTSGDPTDTQYF.

J is TRBJ2-7 and V is TRBV6-2 or TRBV6-3; D is perhaps TRBD1 (5 bases). The CDR3 is 12 amino acids. CDR1 is MNHEY, CDR2 SVGEGT, per germline. V lost 8 bases and J lost 7, with 15 bases in between. The DNA for the CDR3 is TGTGCCAGCCTTGACAGCCTTGGGGAGCAGTACTTC. It translates to CASLDSLGEQYF.

This clonotype has a count of ten or more. CDR3 protein: CSVPTGQETQYF. The CDR3 nucleotides are TGCAGCGTTCCGACAGGCCAAGAGACCCAGTACTTC. The V and J genes are TRBV29-1 and TRBJ2-5, with a possible D match to TRBD1 (6 bases). V gave up 5 bases and J gave up 1 base, with 8 bases separating them. CDR3 length: 12 amino acids. Germline loops: CDR1 SQVTM, CDR2 ANQGSEA.

This clonotype showed up just a few times. The chain is built from TRBV7-2 and TRBJ1-1; TRBD1 aligns across 9 bases. The CDR3 loop spans 14 amino acids. CDR1 is SGHTA and CDR2 is FQGNSA in the germline V gene. V was pared by 3 bases and J by 3 bases, with 2 bases of the junction left unmatched. CDR3 amino acids: CASSLGTGYTEAFF. CDR3 bases: TGTGCCAGCAGCTTGGGGACAGGGTACACTGAAGCTTTCTTT.

This clonotype appeared many times. The V gene is TRBV3-1, the J gene TRBJ2-2; D unclear. Germline CDR1 LGHDT, CDR2 YNNKEL (reference sequence). V dropped 1 base and J dropped 5 bases, with 11 bases sitting between them. This CDR3 comprises 15 residues. The CDR3 DNA is TGTGCCAGCAGCCAAGGACCCGGGCGGACCGGGGAGCTGTTTTTT. Its translation: CASSQGPGRTGELFF.

V gene TRBV13 combines with J gene TRBJ2-6; D possibly corresponds to TRBD2 (5 bases). The CDR3 loop spans 14 amino acids. Germline V lookup: CDR1 PRHDT, CDR2 FYEKMQ (reference sequence). The V and J ends lost 5 bases and 4 bases respectively, with 9 bases between them. The CDR3 region has the DNA TGTGCCAGCAGCGAGGGTTCAGGGGCCAACGTCCTGACTTTC. Amino acids: CASSEGSGANVLTF.

This clonotype was counted between two and nine times. The rearrangement uses TRBV20-1 and TRBJ2-7; 11 nucleotides align to TRBD1. The CDR3 has 14 residues. Germline assignment: CDR1 DFQATT and CDR2 SNEGSKA (reference sequence). V shed 7 bases and J 6 bases; nucleotides not matched to a gene: 11. The CDR3 DNA follows: TGCAGTGTCACGGTATCCGGGACAGGGGGCGAGCAGTACTTC. It yields the protein CSVTVSGTGGEQYF.

This clonotype was seen ten or more times. V usage is TRBV28 and J usage is TRBJ2-5; D unclear. The CDR3 sequence is 10 residues long. The ends were cut back, 8 bases at V and 2 bases at J, with 3 bases in the middle. The germline V gene encodes CDR1 MDHEN and CDR2 SYDVKM. CDR3 nucleotide sequence: TGTGCCAGCCATCAAGAGACCCAGTACTTC. Translated, it gives CASHQETQYF.

The table lists this clonotype with a few counts. V is TRBV7-8 and J is TRBJ2-1, with D perhaps matching TRBD2 (7 bases). The V end lost 3 bases, the J end lost 6 bases, and 24 bases lay between the germline ends. The CDR3 has 18 amino acids. CDR1 SGHVS and CDR2 FQNEAQ come from the germline V gene. The chain's CDR3 is CASSFLPWGGATGNEQFF. As DNA, the CDR3 is TGTGCCAGCAGCTTCCTTCCCTGGGGGGGGGCCACGGGCAATGAGCAGTTCTTC.

This clonotype was observed at least ten times. This chain uses TRBV29-1 with TRBJ1-1; 8 bases fit TRBD1. This CDR3 is built from 13 residues. Per germline, CDR1 SQVTM and CDR2 ANQGSEA. V was pared by 6 bases and J by 4 bases, with 7 bases of the junction left unmatched. The CDR3 loop is CSVPGQVATEAFF. CDR3 bases: TGCAGCGTGCCGGGACAGGTTGCCACTGAAGCTTTCTTT. Supplemented by reference TRBV29-1 and TRBJ1-1, the full variable domain reads SAVISQKPSRDICQRGTSLTIQCQVDSQVTMMFWYRQQPGQSLTLIATANQGSEATYESGFVIDKFPISRPNLTFSTLTVSNMSPEDSSIYLCSVPGQVATEAFFGQGTRLTVV.

In this sample, this clonotype turned up many times. The CDR3 nucleotides are TGTGCCAGCAGTTTCCCCCCGGGCTCCCTGGAACAGTTCTTC. Protein sequence: CASSFPPGSLEQFF. The chain employs TRBV12-3 or TRBV12-4 and TRBJ2-1; D unresolved. This CDR3 has 14 amino acids. Trimming cost V 3 bases and J 13 bases, with 19 bases left between them.